The text below deals with one T cell receptor (beta chain). CDR1 and CDR2 (germline): SGDLS, YYNGEE. V was clipped by 0 bases and J by 4 bases; unmatched bases: 7. The CDR3 runs 16 residues. This record comes from a study of siplizumab effects on memory and regulatory T cells. Approximately 100,000 TCR templates underwent assay in each sample. Assay: immunoSEQ multiplex PCR; the TCRdb copy retains only in-frame clones and omits some. There are 87,000 or so clones in the sample; approximately 90% occur only once, and roughly 15% lies in the top ten. The receptor was isolated from a human donor in good health. This chain connects TRBV9 to TRBJ2-1; 7 bases agree with TRBD2. Sequencing was performed on CD4+ T cells sorted from blood. This CDR3 reads CASSVGGSSGYNEQFF. The CDR3 DNA reads as TGTGCCAGCAGCGTAGGGGGGTCTAGCGGTTACAATGAGCAGTTCTTC.